This entry lists 25 T cell receptor beta chains sequenced from one sample in a study of T cells in Graves' hyperthyroidism and ophthalmopathy. RNA transcripts gave rise to amplified TCR beta CDR3 regions. The TCR CDR3 first-round RT-PCR relied on the HTBI primer set. One entry per CDR3 protein results from TCRdb running MiXCR on the multiplex PCR reads. The sample holds about 700,000 distinct CDR3 sequences, about 45% seen once. Sequenced material: peripheral blood or thyroid tissue (not recorded which). The receptor source for this set is an adult man with Graves' disease, either hyperthyroidism or ophthalmopathy (not recorded which).

This sequence joins TRBV2 and TRBJ1-4, with D possibly matching TRBD1 (5 bases). The CDR3 loop spans 14 amino acids. Germline CDR1 SNHLY, CDR2 FYNNEI. V was pared by 5 bases and J by 11 bases, with 18 bases between. The CDR3 coding sequence is TGTGCCAGCAGTTTACGACAGTCATCCTGGAAACTGTTTTTT. It encodes CASSLRQSSWKLFF.

Concerning this clonotype: A read error may be the cause here, since a much bigger clone is one base away. The chain couples TRBV7-9 to TRBJ1-3; D not certain. Germline assignment: CDR1 SEHNR and CDR2 FQNEAQ (reference sequence). The CDR3 loop spans 13 amino acids. In DNA, the CDR3 is TGTGTCAGCAGCTCCGGCCCTGGAAACACCATATATTTT. Translated: CVSSSGPGNTIYF.

CDR3 residues: CASSQTMGGGYTF. CDR3 in DNA: TGTGCCAGCAGCCAGACGATGGGGGGTGGCTACACCTTC. V usage is TRBV2 and J usage is TRBJ1-2, with D maybe TRBD1 (5 bases). The germline V gene has CDR1 SNHLY and CDR2 FYNNEI. The CDR3 contains 13 residues. The V end lost 6 bases, the J end lost 7 bases, and 15 bases lay between the germline ends.

The table lists this clonotype with many counts. This chain connects TRBV20-1 to TRBJ1-2; D ambiguous. V lost 5 bases to trimming and J lost 0 bases, with 13 bases between them. This CDR3 has 14 amino acids. Germline CDR1 is DFQATT and CDR2 is SNEGSKA (reference sequence). The CDR3 spells CSAPTAYANYGYTF. As DNA, the CDR3 is TGCAGTGCTCCAACAGCATACGCTAACTATGGCTACACCTTC.

The rearrangement uses TRBV20-1 and TRBJ2-2, with D unclear. The CDR3 is 13 residues long. Germline V CDR1 and CDR2: DFQATT, SNEGSKA (reference sequence). Trimming removed 3 bases at V and 3 bases at J, with 8 bases between. The CDR3 here is CSARAQDTGELFF. Here the CDR3 DNA reads TGCAGTGCTAGGGCACAAGACACCGGGGAGCTGTTTTTT.

This clonotype was found a few times. CDR3 sequence (DNA): TGCAGTGCGAACGGACCGACTAATTCACCCCTCCACTTT. Its protein product is CSANGPTNSPLHF. The chain recombines TRBV20-1 with TRBJ1-6; D uncertain. The CDR3 contains 13 residues. Germline V lookup: CDR1 DFQATT, CDR2 SNEGSKA (reference sequence). V was shortened by 6 bases and J by 6 bases, with 12 bases between the two germline ends.

The table lists this clonotype with many counts. This chain uses TRBV7-9 with TRBJ2-7; unclear D gene. V was clipped by 7 bases and J by 0 bases, with 13 bases between them. This CDR3 spans 14 amino acids. Germline assignment: CDR1 SEHNR and CDR2 FQNEAQ (reference sequence). CDR3 sequence: CASTLTPSSYEQYF. The CDR3 coding sequence is TGTGCCAGCACCCTGACCCCCAGCTCCTACGAGCAGTACTTC.

This clonotype was seen many times. The V call is TRBV29-1, the J call TRBJ1-5; D is perhaps TRBD1 (6 bases). The CDR3 length is 15 residues. Trimming stripped 4 bases from V and 1 base from J, with 14 bases between. Germline values: CDR1 SQVTM, CDR2 ANQGSEA. The DNA for the CDR3 is TGCAGCGTTGGAGGTGGCAGGGGAAGCAATCAGCCCCAGCATTTT. It codes for CSVGGGRGSNQPQHF.

This clonotype was found a few times. The chain employs TRBV9 and TRBJ2-6; D perhaps matches TRBD2 (5 bases). Looked up from germline, CDR1 is SGDLS and CDR2 is YYNGEE. CDR3 size: 14 residues. Between the trimmed V and J ends, which lost 4 bases and 11 bases, there was a span of 16 bases. Here the CDR3 reads CASSTNVGVDVLTF. The DNA of the CDR3 is TGTGCCAGCAGCACCAATGTCGGGGTGGACGTCCTGACTTTC.

V gene TRBV29-1 combines with J gene TRBJ2-7; D might be TRBD2 (6 bases). The CDR3 contains 11 residues. V lost 4 bases and J 4 bases, leaving 8 bases between the germline ends. Germline loops: CDR1 SQVTM, CDR2 ANQGSEA. In DNA form, the CDR3 reads TGCAGCGTTGCTGGGGGGTACGAGCAGTACTTC. Its translation is CSVAGGYEQYF.

The V gene is TRBV7-9, the J gene TRBJ2-6, with D perhaps matching TRBD2 (5 bases). This CDR3 is built from 12 residues. The germline V gene has CDR1 SEHNR and CDR2 FQNEAQ (reference sequence). The V and J ends lost 3 bases and 9 bases respectively, with 6 bases between them. CDR3 protein: CASSLRVNVLTF. In DNA, the CDR3 is TGTGCCAGCAGCTTGAGGGTCAACGTCCTGACTTTC.

This clonotype was detected only a few times. A read error may produce the germline difference seen at one junction end. The V and J genes are TRBV10-3 and TRBJ1-5; no reliable D call. Germline CDR1 reads ENHRY; CDR2 reads SYGVKD. The CDR3 is made up of 14 amino acids. The CDR3 DNA reads as TGTGCCAGCAGTGAATGGGTCACGGATCAGCCCCAGCATTTT. Protein: CASSEWVTDQPQHF.

Concerning this clonotype: A much bigger clone sits one base away, suggesting this may be a read error. The chain recombines TRBV15 with TRBJ1-4; 8 nucleotides align to TRBD1. Germline assignment: CDR1 LNHNV and CDR2 YYDKDF (reference sequence). This CDR3 spans 16 amino acids. The CDR3: CATSKGQAATNEKPFF. Here the CDR3 DNA reads TGTGCCACCAGCAAGGGACAGGCCGCAACTAATGAAAAACCGTTTTTT.

This clonotype was recorded a few times. This sequence joins TRBV2 and TRBJ1-2, with no clear D. Germline assignment: CDR1 SNHLY and CDR2 FYNNEI. V lost 3 bases to trimming and J lost 4 bases, with 9 bases between them. The CDR3 is 13 residues long. Here the CDR3 reads CASSDMQAYGYTF. The DNA of the CDR3 is TGTGCCAGCAGTGATATGCAGGCCTATGGCTACACCTTC.

This clonotype was observed many times. This chain uses TRBV9 with TRBJ1-2; D might be TRBD1 (6 bases). CDR3 size: 14 residues. V was clipped by 3 bases and J by 4 bases, with 13 bases between them. The germline CDR1 and CDR2 sequences are SGDLS and YYNGEE. CDR3 residues: CASSADRRLYGYTF. CDR3 coding DNA: TGTGCCAGCAGCGCGGACAGACGTCTCTATGGCTACACCTTC.

V is TRBV20-1 and J is TRBJ2-7, with 11 bases matching TRBD2. This CDR3 contains 14 residues. The V gene's germline CDR1 is DFQATT and CDR2 SNEGSKA (reference sequence). J lost 6 bases, V lost 3 bases, and 7 bases had no gene match. This CDR3 is CSARLAGGQFEQYF. The CDR3 DNA reads as TGCAGTGCTAGGCTAGCGGGAGGACAATTCGAGCAGTACTTC.

This CDR3 is CASSPPPGGNTEAFF. CDR3 DNA sequence: TGTGCCAGCAGTCCCCCACCTGGCGGGAACACTGAAGCTTTCTTT. This chain connects TRBV6-1 to TRBJ1-1; the D is unclear. The CDR3 loop spans 15 amino acids. V lost 5 bases, J lost 1 base, and 14 bases lay in between. Per germline, CDR1 MNHNS and CDR2 SASEGT.

This chain connects TRBV20-1 to TRBJ2-7, with D unclear. The length of the CDR3 is 15 residues. Germline assignment: CDR1 DFQATT and CDR2 SNEGSKA (reference sequence). V was shortened by 0 bases and J by 6 bases, with 18 bases between the two germline ends. CDR3 sequence: CSARDIRAVGPEQYF. CDR3 in DNA: TGCAGTGCTAGAGATATTAGGGCTGTAGGGCCCGAGCAGTACTTC.

This chain uses TRBV4-1 with TRBJ1-1; no clear D. This CDR3 contains 13 residues. Trimming took off 0 bases at V and 5 bases at J, with 7 bases between the two ends. Germline V gives CDR1 MGHRA, CDR2 YSYEKL. The DNA of the CDR3 is TGCGCCAGCAGCCAAGAATGGAGAACTGAAGCTTTCTTT. It translates to CASSQEWRTEAFF.

A note on this clonotype: Being one base from a much bigger clone, this may be a read error. The rearrangement joins TRBV2 to TRBJ1-5; D remains unclear. The CDR3 is 15 amino acids. Trimming cost V 4 bases and J 2 bases, with 12 bases left between them. The germline CDR1 and CDR2 sequences are SNHLY and FYNNEI. The CDR3: CASSGNRLGNQPQHF. The CDR3 DNA reads TGTGCCAGCAGTGGCAACAGACTAGGCAATCAGCCCCAGCATTTT.

This clonotype was seen a handful of times. Compared with germline, one end of the junction differs, possibly owing to a read error. This rearrangement joins TRBV10-3 to TRBJ1-4; D unclear. This CDR3 is 16 amino acids long. Germline loops: CDR1 ENHRY, CDR2 SYGVKD. The CDR3 sequence: CASSALTGSTNEKLFF. The CDR3 DNA sequence: TGTGCCAGCAGTGCCCTGACTGGCTCAACTAATGAAAAACTGTTTTTT.

V usage is TRBV20-1 and J usage is TRBJ1-1; no reliable D call. This CDR3 is built from 14 residues. Germline values: CDR1 DFQATT, CDR2 SNEGSKA (reference sequence). Trimming took 3 bases from V and 1 from J, leaving 12 bases between them. This chain's CDR3 is CSASSAHKNTEAFF. CDR3 nucleotides: TGCAGTGCTAGTTCTGCACACAAGAACACTGAAGCTTTCTTT.

This clonotype was found many times. J is TRBJ1-1 and V is TRBV29-1, with a weak D call TRBD1 (5 bases). CDR3 length equals 13 residues. CDR1 SQVTM and CDR2 ANQGSEA come from the germline V gene. The V end lost 6 bases, the J end lost 1 base, and 12 bases lay between the germline ends. The CDR3 protein is CSVALDRNTEAFF. In nucleotides, the CDR3 is TGCAGCGTCGCCTTAGACAGGAACACTGAAGCTTTCTTT.

This chain uses TRBV9 with TRBJ1-1; D unclear. The length of the CDR3 is 15 residues. Germline-derived CDR1 and CDR2 are SGDLS and YYNGEE. With 4 bases removed from V and 0 bases from J, the gap between germline ends came to 13 bases. The CDR3 nucleotides are TGTGCCAGCAGCCCCGCGGTCCAAATGAACACTGAAGCTTTCTTT. This gives the protein CASSPAVQMNTEAFF. The full variable domain, completed using reference TRBV9 and TRBJ1-1, is DSGVTQTPKHLITATGQRVTLRCSPRSGDLSVYWYQQSLDQGLQFLIQYYNGEERAKGNILERFSAQQFPDLHSELNLSSLELGDSALYFCASSPAVQMNTEAFFGQGTRLTVV.

The V call is TRBV7-9, the J call TRBJ1-1; TRBD1 might be the D (6 bases). Germline CDR1 SEHNR, CDR2 FQNEAQ (reference sequence). V was clipped by 5 bases and J by 6 bases, with 22 bases between them. This CDR3 comprises 16 residues. DNA for the CDR3: TGTGCCAGCAGCCAACTCAATACAGGGACAAGCCCTGAAGCTTTCTTT. Protein product: CASSQLNTGTSPEAFF.